This T cell receptor beta chain was retrieved from a study of prognosis after radiotherapy for stage I lung cancer. Points from the study as a whole: Between patients with and without metastases, TRBV and TRBJ gene usage reportedly differed. When patients developed distant metastases, their Shannon entropy after stereotactic body radiation therapy was lower. There was no determination made of whether the expanded TCR clones were tumor-specific.

This clonotype has a count of ten or more. Its antigen is unidentified. The authors amplified TCR beta CDR3 from genomic DNA using two-round multiplex PCR. Gene-specific TRBV and TRBJ primers were used in PCR round one. Using its own MiXCR run on the multiplex PCR reads, TCRdb lists one record per CDR3 protein. This sample carries 30,000 to 40,000 distinct CDR3 sequences, approximately 29% of them seen once, and the ten largest clones take around 27%. Peripheral blood samples of six milliliters were drawn at each of two time points. The source of this sequence is a donor at least 50 years old with non-small cell lung cancer. The sequences come from PBMCs, collected before or after stereotactic body radiation therapy (not recorded which).

This CDR3 reads CASSPRAGRQETQYF. The CDR3 nucleotides are TGTGCCAGTAGTCCCCGGGCAGGGCGTCAAGAGACCCAGTACTTC. The rearrangement uses TRBV19 and TRBJ2-5, with a weak D call TRBD1 (5 bases). The germline V gene encodes CDR1 LNHDA and CDR2 SQIVND (reference sequence). The CDR3 totals 15 residues. With 5 bases removed from V and 2 bases from J, the gap between germline ends came to 15 bases.